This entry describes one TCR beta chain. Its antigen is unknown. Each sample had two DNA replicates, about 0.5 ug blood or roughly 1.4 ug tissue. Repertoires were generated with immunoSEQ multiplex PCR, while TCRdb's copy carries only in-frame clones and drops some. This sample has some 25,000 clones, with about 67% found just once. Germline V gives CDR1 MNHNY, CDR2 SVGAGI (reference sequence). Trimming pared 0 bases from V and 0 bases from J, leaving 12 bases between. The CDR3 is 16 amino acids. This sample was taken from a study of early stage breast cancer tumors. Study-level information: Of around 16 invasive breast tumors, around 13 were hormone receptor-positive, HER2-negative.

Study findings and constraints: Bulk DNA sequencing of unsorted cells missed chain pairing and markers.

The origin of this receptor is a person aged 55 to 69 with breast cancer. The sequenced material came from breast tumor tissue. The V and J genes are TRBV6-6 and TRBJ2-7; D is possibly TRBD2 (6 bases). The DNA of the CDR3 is TGTGCCAGCAGTTACTCCGGCGGGACCAGCTCCTACGAGCAGTACTTC. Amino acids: CASSYSGGTSSYEQYF.